This T cell receptor beta chain emerged from a study of cytomegalovirus exposure and HLA in healthy donors. Study-wide findings and caveats: Among TCR beta chains, those listed as cytomegalovirus-associated numbered around 160. In a later analysis, CMV-associated beta chains were mostly HLA-associated, it appeared.

J gave up 2 bases and V 6 bases, and 2 bases lay outside the gene matches. The V gene's germline CDR1 is SNHLY and CDR2 FYNNEI. The CDR3 is 13 residues long. The PCR contained 60 Vbeta and 13 Jbeta primers. Clones were read by immunoSEQ multiplex PCR, and TCRdb kept only the in-frame ones, dropping some. Among about 150,000 clones listed, about four fifths were seen once. As for this clone: What it binds is unknown.

This sequence was found in a man in his late teens or twenties in good health and CMV-seronegative. This rearrangement joins TRBV2 to TRBJ2-5; TRBD1 aligns across 8 bases. Sequencing was carried out using PBMCs. Here the CDR3 reads CASRTGEQETQYF. In nucleotides, the CDR3 is TGTGCCAGCAGGACAGGGGAACAAGAGACCCAGTACTTC.